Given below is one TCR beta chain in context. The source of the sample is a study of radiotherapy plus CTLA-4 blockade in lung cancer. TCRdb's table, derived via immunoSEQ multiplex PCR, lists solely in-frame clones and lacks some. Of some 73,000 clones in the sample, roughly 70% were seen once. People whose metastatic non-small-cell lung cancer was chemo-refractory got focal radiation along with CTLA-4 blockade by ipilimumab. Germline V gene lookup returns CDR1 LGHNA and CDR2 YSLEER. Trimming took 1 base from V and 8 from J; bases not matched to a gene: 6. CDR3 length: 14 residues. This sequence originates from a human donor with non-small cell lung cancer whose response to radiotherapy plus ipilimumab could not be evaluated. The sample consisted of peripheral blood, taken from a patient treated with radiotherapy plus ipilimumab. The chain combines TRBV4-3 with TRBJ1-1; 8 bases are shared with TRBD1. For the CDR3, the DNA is TGCGCCAGCAGCCAAGTTAGGGGACAGGCGGAAGCTTTCTTT. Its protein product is CASSQVRGQAEAFF.